A selection of T cell receptor beta chains follows, all from one sample in a study of T cell repertoires in cytomegalovirus infection. MiXCR was run by TCRdb on the reads, yielding one entry per CDR3 protein. The table shows roughly 280,000 distinct CDR3 sequences, with roughly 13% occurring only once. The sample was PBMCs. The source is a human donor in good health (CMV status not recorded). Some clones in this sample may be carry-over from other donors' samples. CDR3s include the opening cysteine and the closing phenylalanine or tryptophan. The D gene is left open where the match is weak. Rows give clone size only sometimes, using once, few, many, or a class for an expanded clone.

J gene: TRBJ2-7
clone size: few
V gene: TRBV7-2
D gene: .
CDR3 DNA: TGTGCCAGCAGCTTAGCGTTTCGGGGAACGGGCGAGCAGTACTTC
CDR3 protein: CASSLAFRGTGEQYF

J gene: TRBJ2-3
clone size: many
V gene: TRBV12-3/TRBV12-4
D gene: .
CDR3 DNA: TGTGCCAGCAGAGTGCAGGGGACTAGCACAGATACGCAGTATTTT
CDR3 protein: CASRVQGTSTDTQYF

J gene: TRBJ2-6
clone size: few
V gene: TRBV6-5
D gene: TRBD1
CDR3 DNA: TGTGCCAGCAACCAAGGGGGCGCTGGGATCTCTGGGGCCAACGTCCTGACTTTC
CDR3 protein: CASNQGGAGISGANVLTF

J gene: TRBJ2-2
clone size: many
V gene: TRBV7-9
D gene: .
CDR3 DNA: TGTGCCAGCAGCTTACCTCAGAACACCGGGGAGCTGTTTTTT
CDR3 protein: CASSLPQNTGELFF

J gene: TRBJ2-3
clone size: many
V gene: TRBV12-3/TRBV12-4
D gene: .
CDR3 DNA: TGTGCCAGCAGTTTAGTCGCACCGGGCGCAGATACGCAGTATTTT
CDR3 protein: CASSLVAPGADTQYF

J gene: TRBJ2-2
clone size: .
V gene: TRBV10-3
D gene: .
CDR3 DNA: TGTGCCATCAGTGCGACAGAATCCACCGGGGAGCTGTTTTTT
CDR3 protein: CAISATESTGELFF

J gene: TRBJ2-4
clone size: many
V gene: TRBV29-1
D gene: .
CDR3 DNA: TGCAGCGCTCAGGTCTACTTAGCCAAAAACATTCAGTACTTC
CDR3 protein: CSAQVYLAKNIQYF

J gene: TRBJ1-2
clone size: .
V gene: TRBV27
D gene: .
CDR3 DNA: TGTGCCAGCAGACCGTGGGCCGACGGAGGCTACACCTTC
CDR3 protein: CASRPWADGGYTF

J gene: TRBJ1-2
clone size: .
V gene: TRBV20-1
D gene: .
CDR3 DNA: TGCAGTGCTAGAGATTGGGAAGGGAGTGGCTATGGCTACACCTTC
CDR3 protein: CSARDWEGSGYGYTF

J gene: TRBJ2-2
clone size: few
V gene: TRBV19
D gene: TRBD2
CDR3 DNA: TGTGCCAGTAGTGGAGGGACTATTAACACCGGGGAGCTGTTTTTT
CDR3 protein: CASSGGTINTGELFF

J gene: TRBJ1-1
clone size: .
V gene: TRBV7-9
D gene: .
CDR3 DNA: TGTGCCAGCAGCGTAGGGACCACTGAAGCTTTCTTT
CDR3 protein: CASSVGTTEAFF

J gene: TRBJ2-2
clone size: many
V gene: TRBV6-2/TRBV6-3
D gene: .
CDR3 DNA: TGTGCCAGCAAAAAGGGAACTTCGAACACCGGGGAGCTGTTTTTT
CDR3 protein: CASKKGTSNTGELFF

J gene: TRBJ1-1
clone size: many
V gene: TRBV6-1
D gene: .
CDR3 DNA: TGTGCCAGCAGCAAGGGTCCAGGAGAAGCTTTCTTT
CDR3 protein: CASSKGPGEAFF

J gene: TRBJ2-1
clone size: .
V gene: TRBV4-2
D gene: TRBD1
CDR3 DNA: TGTGCCAGCAGCCAAGGACAGGGGGCCTACAATGAGCAGTTCTTC
CDR3 protein: CASSQGQGAYNEQFF

J gene: TRBJ2-7
clone size: .
V gene: TRBV27
D gene: TRBD1
CDR3 DNA: TGTGCCAGCAGTCGACAGGGAACCTCCTATTACGGCGAGCAGTACTTC
CDR3 protein: CASSRQGTSYYGEQYF

J gene: TRBJ1-4
clone size: many
V gene: TRBV19
D gene: .
CDR3 DNA: TGTGCCAGTACCGACCCGATGGTTGGTGAAAAACTGTTTTTT
CDR3 protein: CASTDPMVGEKLFF

J gene: TRBJ2-1
clone size: few
V gene: TRBV20-1
D gene: .
CDR3 DNA: TGCAGTGCTAGCTTGGGGGGGGCGGGTGAGCAGTTCTTC
CDR3 protein: CSASLGGAGEQFF

J gene: TRBJ2-6
clone size: .
V gene: TRBV7-9
D gene: TRBD1
CDR3 DNA: TGTGCCACCCAGGGGGTCAACGTCCTGACTTTC
CDR3 protein: CATQGVNVLTF

J gene: TRBJ2-1
clone size: .
V gene: TRBV6-2/TRBV6-3
D gene: TRBD2
CDR3 DNA: TGTGCCAGCAGTACGAGCGGGGGGGCCTATTTTGAGCAGTTCTTC
CDR3 protein: CASSTSGGAYFEQFF

J gene: TRBJ2-7
clone size: few
V gene: TRBV15
D gene: TRBD2
CDR3 DNA: TGTGCCACCAGCAGAGATCGGGCTAGCGGGAGCTCAGCAGGCGAGCAGTACTTC
CDR3 protein: CATSRDRASGSSAGEQYF

J gene: TRBJ1-6
clone size: .
V gene: TRBV7-9
D gene: TRBD1
CDR3 DNA: TGTGCCAGCAGCCCGGACAGGGCGGATTCACCCCTCCACTTT
CDR3 protein: CASSPDRADSPLHF

J gene: TRBJ1-2
clone size: many
V gene: TRBV28
D gene: .
CDR3 DNA: TGTGCCAGCAGTTCTCCATCTAACTATGGCTACACCTTC
CDR3 protein: CASSSPSNYGYTF